Given below is one TCR beta chain in context. The J segment lost 13 bases and the V segment lost 8 bases, leaving 10 bases of the junction unmatched. This CDR3 spans 11 amino acids. Per germline, CDR1 ENHRY and CDR2 SYGVKD. Source study methods: Scientists estimated how many nucleated cells there were by amplifying reference gene primers. Sequenced by immunoSEQ multiplex PCR; TCRdb stores in-frame clones only, minus some. That table supplies the V and J calls and clone size; D and trimming were determined from the DNA. The sample has 280,000 or so clones, 75% to 90% seen once; the top ten hold roughly 2%. Cohort assignment relied on participant-reported clinical history. This specimen belongs to a study of blood T cell repertoires in COVID-19. Across the whole study: Sites in the United States, Italy and Spain provided acute and convalescent COVID-19 samples.

The TCR sequence derives from a man between 25 and 39 years old who had recovered from COVID-19. The chain carries TRBV10-3 and TRBJ1-2; the match to TRBD1 covers 7 bases. The specimen was PBMCs or T cells enriched from blood (not recorded which). The CDR3 region is CAIGTEKNPTF. The CDR3 DNA reads as TGTGCCATCGGGACAGAAAAGAATCCCACCTTC.